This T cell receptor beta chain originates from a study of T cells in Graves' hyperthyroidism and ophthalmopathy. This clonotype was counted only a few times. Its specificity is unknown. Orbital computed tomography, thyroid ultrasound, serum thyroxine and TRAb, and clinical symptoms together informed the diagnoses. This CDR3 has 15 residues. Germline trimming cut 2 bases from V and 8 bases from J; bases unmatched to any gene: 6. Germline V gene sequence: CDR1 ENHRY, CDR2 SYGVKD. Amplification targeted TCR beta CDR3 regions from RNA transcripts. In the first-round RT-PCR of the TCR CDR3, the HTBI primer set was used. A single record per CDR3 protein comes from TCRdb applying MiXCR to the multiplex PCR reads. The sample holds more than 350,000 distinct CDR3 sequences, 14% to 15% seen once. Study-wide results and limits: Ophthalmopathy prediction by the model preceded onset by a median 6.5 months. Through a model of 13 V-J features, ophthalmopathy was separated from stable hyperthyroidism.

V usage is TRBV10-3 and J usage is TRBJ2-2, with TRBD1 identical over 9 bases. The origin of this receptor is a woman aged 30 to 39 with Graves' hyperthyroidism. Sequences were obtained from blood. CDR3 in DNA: TGTGCCATCAGTGAGCCCGGGACAGGGCTAGGGGAGCTGTTTTTT. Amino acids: CAISEPGTGLGELFF.